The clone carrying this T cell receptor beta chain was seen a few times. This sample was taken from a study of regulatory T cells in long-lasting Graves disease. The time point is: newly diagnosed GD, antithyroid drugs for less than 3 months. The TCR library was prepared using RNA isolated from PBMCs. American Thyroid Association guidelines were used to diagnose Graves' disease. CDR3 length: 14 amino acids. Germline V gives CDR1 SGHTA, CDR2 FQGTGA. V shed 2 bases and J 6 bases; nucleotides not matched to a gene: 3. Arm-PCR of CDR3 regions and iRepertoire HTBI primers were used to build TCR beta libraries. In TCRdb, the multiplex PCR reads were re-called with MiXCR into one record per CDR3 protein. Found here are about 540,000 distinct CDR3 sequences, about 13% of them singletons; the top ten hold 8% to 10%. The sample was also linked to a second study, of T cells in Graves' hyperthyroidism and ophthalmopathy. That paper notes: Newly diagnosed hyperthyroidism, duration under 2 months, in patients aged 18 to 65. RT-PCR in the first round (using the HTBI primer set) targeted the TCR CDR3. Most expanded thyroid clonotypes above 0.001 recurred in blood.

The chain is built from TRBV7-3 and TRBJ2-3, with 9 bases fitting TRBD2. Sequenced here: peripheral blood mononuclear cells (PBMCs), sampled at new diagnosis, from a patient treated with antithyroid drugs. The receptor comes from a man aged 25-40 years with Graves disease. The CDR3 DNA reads TGTGCCAGCAGCTTAGGAGCGGGAGGTGATACGCAGTATTTT. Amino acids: CASSLGAGGDTQYF.